A selection of T cell receptor beta chains follows, all from one sample in a study of OX40 agonist ivuxolimab in advanced cancers. The data were produced by immunoSEQ multiplex PCR, yet TCRdb's version contains in-frame clones alone and is incomplete. Found here are about 88,000 clones, approximately 85% of them singletons; the top ten hold roughly 0.22%. Sequenced material: CD4+ or CD8+ T cells sorted from blood, taken in a trial of the OX40 agonist ivuxolimab. Receptors were obtained from an adult with an advanced solid tumor such as melanoma, head and neck, liver or kidney cancer. The CDR3 runs from the conserved cysteine through the conserved F or W. D genes are given only for firm matches. Clone size is not always given. Where it is, it says once, few, many or a class for expanded clones.

j_call | clone_size | d_call | cdr3_length | v_call | cdr3_aa | cdr3_nt
TRBJ1-1 | - | - | 13 | TRBV5-4 | CASSFQGRAEAFF | TGTGCCAGCAGCTTCCAGGGAAGAGCTGAAGCTTTCTTT
TRBJ2-5 | - | - | 15 | TRBV7-2 | CASSRMDGSQETQYF | TGTGCCAGCAGCCGGATGGATGGGAGTCAAGAGACCCAGTACTTC
TRBJ1-3 | once | - | 11 | TRBV28 | CASGSSWTIYF | TGTGCCAGCGGCTCGAGTTGGACCATATATTTT
TRBJ2-7 | - | TRBD2 | 15 | TRBV6-5 | CASIRLAGDAGEQYF | TGTGCCAGCATCAGACTAGCGGGAGACGCGGGCGAGCAGTACTTC
TRBJ1-5 | - | - | 14 | TRBV6-6 | CASSTPLGDQPQHF | TGTGCCAGCAGTACACCTCTGGGGGATCAGCCCCAGCATTTT
TRBJ1-1 | - | TRBD1 | 13 | TRBV25-1 | CASTRGRDTEAFF | TGTGCCAGCACGAGGGGGCGTGACACTGAAGCTTTCTTT
TRBJ1-2 | few | TRBD1 | 15 | TRBV7-9 | CASSLGTGDDYGYTF | TGTGCCAGCAGCCTAGGGACAGGGGATGACTATGGCTACACCTTC
TRBJ2-1 | once | - | 11 | TRBV28 | CASSDHNEQFF | TGTGCCAGCAGCGATCACAATGAGCAGTTCTTC
TRBJ2-1 | few | - | 13 | TRBV5-1 | CASSSSLFNEQFF | TGCGCCAGCAGCTCCTCACTCTTCAATGAGCAGTTCTTC
TRBJ2-7 | - | - | 12 | TRBV2 | CASSQDSYEQYF | TGTGCCAGCAGCCAGGACAGCTACGAGCAGTACTTC
TRBJ1-5 | once | - | 14 | TRBV5-1 | CASSPQGRGQPQHF | TGCGCCAGCAGCCCCCAGGGGCGGGGGCAGCCCCAGCATTTT
TRBJ2-7 | - | TRBD1 | 14 | TRBV6-1 | CASTSGTAYYEQYF | TGTGCCAGCACGTCCGGGACAGCCTACTACGAGCAGTACTTC
TRBJ2-1 | - | TRBD2 | 14 | TRBV14 | CASSQELASNEQFF | TGTGCCAGCAGCCAAGAACTAGCGAGCAATGAGCAGTTCTTC
TRBJ2-2 | - | - | 14 | TRBV6-6 | CASSQGGDTGELFF | TGTGCCAGCAGTCAGGGGGGTGACACCGGGGAGCTGTTTTTT
TRBJ2-5 | - | - | 14 | TRBV11-1 | CASSLGPYQETQYF | TGTGCCAGCAGCTTAGGGCCTTACCAAGAGACCCAGTACTTC
TRBJ2-7 | - | TRBD2 | 16 | TRBV19 | CASSGLRTSGIYEQYF | TGTGCCAGTAGTGGGTTAAGGACTAGCGGCATCTACGAGCAGTACTTC
TRBJ2-1 | - | - | 8 | TRBV20-1 | CSANHRFF | TGCAGTGCTAATCATCGGTTCTTC
TRBJ1-4 | - | TRBD1 | 15 | TRBV19 | CASSRQGLTNEKLFF | TGTGCCAGTAGCCGACAGGGGTTAACTAATGAAAAACTGTTTTTT
TRBJ1-1 | few | - | 13 | TRBV6-5 | CASSKTGEGEAFF | TGTGCCAGCAGTAAAACCGGGGAGGGTGAAGCTTTCTTT
TRBJ1-1 | - | - | 13 | TRBV27 | CASSLFRNTEAFF | TGTGCCAGCAGTTTATTCCGGAACACTGAAGCTTTCTTT
TRBJ2-5 | - | - | 13 | TRBV6-5 | CASGVRRGETQYF | TGTGCCAGCGGGGTCAGACGGGGAGAGACCCAGTACTTC
TRBJ2-1 | - | - | 13 | TRBV10-3 | CAIAPTGDVEQFF | TGTGCCATCGCCCCGACTGGGGACGTTGAGCAGTTCTTC
TRBJ1-6 | - | - | 14 | TRBV28 | CASSSRASNSPLHF | TGTGCCAGCAGTTCGCGGGCCTCAAATTCACCCCTCCACTTT
TRBJ2-1 | - | TRBD1 | 16 | TRBV7-9 | CASSSTRTGKGNEQFF | TGTGCCAGCAGCTCTACGAGGACAGGGAAGGGGAATGAGCAGTTCTTC
TRBJ2-1 | - | - | 12 | TRBV7-2 | CASSLGGGEQFF | TGTGCCAGCAGCTTAGGTGGCGGTGAGCAGTTCTTC
TRBJ2-2 | - | - | 13 | TRBV6-5 | CASSYLSHGELFF | TGTGCCAGCAGTTACCTATCCCACGGGGAGCTGTTTTTT
TRBJ2-2 | - | TRBD2 | 17 | TRBV5-1 | CASSSLTSGGNTGELFF | TGCGCCAGCAGCTCGTTGACTAGCGGGGGGAACACCGGGGAGCTGTTTTTT
TRBJ2-4 | - | - | 15 | TRBV5-1 | CASSSSGANKNIQYF | TGCGCCAGCAGCTCCTCAGGGGCCAACAAAAACATTCAGTACTTC
TRBJ2-1 | - | - | 15 | TRBV9 | CASSPHGTTNNEQFF | TGTGCCAGCAGTCCGCATGGCACCACAAACAATGAGCAGTTCTTC
TRBJ1-2 | few | TRBD1 | 14 | TRBV7-9 | CASSPGQGLTGYTF | TGTGCCAGCAGCCCAGGACAGGGTTTAACGGGCTACACCTTC
TRBJ2-5 | - | - | 13 | TRBV5-1 | CASSLQGRETQYF | TGCGCCAGCAGCTTGCAGGGACGGGAGACCCAGTACTTC
TRBJ2-7 | - | TRBD1 | 13 | TRBV5-6 | CASGDRVLYEQYF | TGTGCCAGCGGCGACAGGGTTCTCTACGAGCAGTACTTC
TRBJ2-3 | - | TRBD2 | 15 | TRBV7-3 | CASSLGGRKRDTQYF | TGTGCCAGCAGCTTAGGCGGGAGAAAACGTGATACGCAGTATTTT
TRBJ1-1 | once | - | 13 | TRBV2 | CARIEGMNTEAFF | TGTGCCAGGATCGAAGGAATGAACACTGAAGCTTTCTTT
TRBJ2-5 | - | TRBD1 | 15 | TRBV19 | CASKKDRADQETQYF | TGTGCCAGCAAAAAGGACAGGGCAGACCAAGAGACCCAGTACTTC
TRBJ1-1 | - | - | 16 | TRBV13 | CASSLRPGQGLIPFLF | TGTGCCAGCAGCTTACGGCCGGGACAAGGGCTGATTCCCTTTCTATTT
TRBJ1-5 | - | - | 12 | TRBV27 | CASGNSNQPQHF | TGTGCCAGCGGAAATAGCAATCAGCCCCAGCATTTT
TRBJ2-7 | - | TRBD2 | 19 | TRBV9 | CASSRYPPAPSGDAYEQYF | TGTGCCAGCAGCCGTTACCCGCCTGCCCCCAGCGGGGACGCCTACGAGCAGTACTTC
TRBJ1-2 | - | TRBD1 | 15 | TRBV27 | CASSLQGAFNYGYTF | TGTGCCAGCAGTTTACAGGGGGCGTTTAACTATGGCTACACCTTC
TRBJ2-4 | - | - | 19 | TRBV21-1 | CASSKDRTDSLLAKNIQYF | TGTGCCAGCAGCAAAGACCGGACAGACAGCCTATTAGCCAAAAACATTCAGTACTTC
TRBJ2-1 | few | TRBD2 | 15 | TRBV11-2 | CASSSGSASYNEQFF | TGTGCCAGCAGCAGCGGGAGTGCGTCCTACAATGAGCAGTTCTTC